These 21 T cell receptor beta chains came from one sample sequenced in a study of circulating tumor DNA in untreated peripheral T-cell lymphoma. The data were produced by immunoSEQ multiplex PCR, yet TCRdb's version contains in-frame clones alone and is incomplete. The profile shows approximately 8,900 clones, 70% to 85% of them singletons. Source material: tumor tissue. These receptors came from a human donor with peripheral T-cell lymphoma.

This clone was detected only once. This chain uses TRBV29-1 with TRBJ2-1; TRBD2 aligns across 7 bases. The germline gives CDR1 SQVTM, CDR2 ANQGSEA. The CDR3 covers 14 residues. The J segment lost 1 base and the V segment lost 0 bases, leaving 0 bases of the junction unmatched. The CDR3 sequence: CSVEDGGSYNEQFF. CDR3 bases: TGCAGCGTTGAAGACGGGGGGTCCTACAATGAGCAGTTCTTC.

A word on this clone: The junction departs from the called germline gene at one end, perhaps through a read error. V is TRBV6-8 and J is TRBJ1-1; 9 nucleotides line up with TRBD1. The germline V gene encodes CDR1 MNHGY and CDR2 SAAAGT. The length of the CDR3 is 19 residues. The CDR3 sequence: CASSYLSWTGALVKTEAFF. DNA for the CDR3: TGTGCCAGCAGTTACTTGTCCTGGACAGGGGCGTTAGTGAAAACTGAAGCTTTCTTT.

The rearrangement uses TRBV30 and TRBJ1-5; a possible D gene is TRBD1 (5 bases). V was trimmed by 2 bases and J by 2 bases, leaving 13 bases between them. This CDR3 comprises 15 residues. Germline lookup yields CDR1 GTSNPN and CDR2 SVGIG (reference sequence). The DNA for the CDR3 is TGTGCCTGGAGTTTTAGGGGCACGGGCAATCAGCCCCAGCATTTT. It specifies CAWSFRGTGNQPQHF. The full variable domain, completed using reference TRBV30 and TRBJ1-5, is SQTIHQWPATLVQPVGSPLSLECTVEGTSNPNLYWYRQAAGRGLQLLFYSVGIGQISSEVPQNLSASRPQDRQFILSSKKLLLSDSGFYLCAWSFRGTGNQPQHFGDGTRLSIL.

The CDR3 sequence: CATSGSGANVLTF. In nucleotides, the CDR3 is TGTGCCACTTCAGGCTCTGGGGCCAACGTCCTGACTTTC. The chain has TRBV2 and TRBJ2-6, with no clear D. This CDR3 comprises 13 residues. V gave up 10 bases and J gave up 0 bases, with 7 bases separating them. Germline V gene sequence: CDR1 SNHLY, CDR2 FYNNEI.

The V and J genes are TRBV11-3 and TRBJ2-1; perhaps TRBD1 as D (6 bases). Germline CDR1 SGHNT, CDR2 YENEEA. V dropped 1 base and J dropped 7 bases, with 14 bases sitting between them. The CDR3 length is 15 residues. CDR3 sequence (DNA): TGTGCCAGCAGCTTAGGGCAGGGGAATTGGAATGAGCAGTTCTTC. The encoded protein is CASSLGQGNWNEQFF.

V gene TRBV6-8 combines with J gene TRBJ1-1, with TRBD1 as a possible D gene (5 bases). The CDR3 has 12 residues. Looked up from germline, CDR1 is MNHGY and CDR2 is SAAAGT. Deletions cut 6 bases from V and 3 bases from J, with 8 bases between. The CDR3 spells CASSPGHTEAFF. CDR3 nucleotides: TGTGCCAGCAGCCCGGGACACACTGAAGCTTTCTTT.

The rearrangement links TRBV19 to TRBJ2-1, with D tentatively TRBD2 (6 bases). Per the germline V gene, CDR1 is LNHDA and CDR2 is SQIVND (reference sequence). V lost 7 bases to trimming and J lost 2 bases, with 18 bases between them. CDR3 size: 16 residues. The CDR3 DNA sequence: TGTGCCAGTAAATTACGACTAGACGTTCCCTACAATGAGCAGTTCTTC. Its protein product is CASKLRLDVPYNEQFF.

With respect to this clone: Germline and junction disagree at one end, which may indicate a read error. The chain employs TRBV19 and TRBJ1-1; TRBD1 might be the D (5 bases). The CDR3 contains 15 residues. Germline V gene data show CDR1 as LNHDA and CDR2 as SQIVND (reference sequence). The CDR3 DNA sequence: TGTGCCAGTAGTATGGGACGGACTATGAACATTGAAGCTTTCTTT. Translation gives CASSMGRTMNIEAFF.

This clone is a singleton in its sample. This sequence joins TRBV30 and TRBJ1-1; tentative D call: TRBD1 (5 bases). This CDR3 is 13 amino acids long. Trimming removed 0 bases from V and 8 bases from J, with 13 bases in between. The germline gives CDR1 GTSNPN, CDR2 SVGIG (reference sequence). DNA of the CDR3: TGTGCCTGGAGTGTAAATCTGGGGGAAGAAGCTTTCTTT. It yields the protein CAWSVNLGEEAFF.

The DNA for the CDR3 is TGTGCCACTGACCCGGGGACTTCTGGAAACACCATATATTTT. Its protein product is CATDPGTSGNTIYF. The rearrangement links TRBV6-8 to TRBJ1-3; possibly TRBD1 for D (5 bases). In germline, CDR1 is MNHGY, CDR2 SAAAGT. The length of the CDR3 is 14 residues. V dropped 10 bases and J dropped 1 base, with 14 bases sitting between them.

The V gene is TRBV29-1, the J gene TRBJ1-1; D is ambiguous. The CDR3 totals 13 residues. The germline V and J ends were trimmed by 0 bases and 5 bases, with 10 bases remaining between them. Germline V CDR1 and CDR2: SQVTM, ANQGSEA. The CDR3 nucleotides are TGCAGCGTTGAAGATCCGGTGGGGACTGAAGCTTTCTTT. Amino acid sequence: CSVEDPVGTEAFF.

This chain links TRBV9 with TRBJ2-2, with TRBD1 matching 7 bases. CDR1 and CDR2 from the germline V gene are SGDLS and YYNGEE. V shed 4 bases and J 2 bases; nucleotides not matched to a gene: 5. The CDR3 sequence is 15 residues long. The CDR3 nucleotides are TGTGCCAGCAGCTTCCGGGACAGAAACACCGGGGAGCTGTTTTTT. Its protein is CASSFRDRNTGELFF.

The chain combines TRBV30 with TRBJ1-2; no reliable D call. With 0 bases removed from V and 8 bases from J, the gap between germline ends came to 7 bases. This CDR3 region has 11 residues. The V gene's germline CDR1 is GTSNPN and CDR2 SVGIG (reference sequence). The DNA of the CDR3 is TGTGCCTGGAGTGTACATAGCGGCTACACCTTC. This translates into CAWSVHSGYTF.

V and J are TRBV15 and TRBJ1-1, with D uncertain. The CDR3 contains 15 residues. Germline-derived CDR1 and CDR2 are LNHNV and YYDKDF (reference sequence). V gave up 3 bases and J gave up 5 bases, with 16 bases separating them. For the CDR3, the DNA is TGTGCCACCAGCAGGTTCGGCAGGTGGAAAACTGAAGCTTTCTTT. Its protein is CATSRFGRWKTEAFF. Filled out from reference TRBV15 and TRBJ1-1, the complete variable domain reads DAMVIQNPRYQVTQFGKPVTLSCSQTLNHNVMYWYQQKSSQAPKLLFHYYDKDFNNEADTPDNFQSRRPNTSFCFLDIRSPGLGDTAMYLCATSRFGRWKTEAFFGQGTRLTVV.

This clone occurred once. The V gene is TRBV29-1, the J gene TRBJ1-1; D ambiguous. Germline-derived CDR1 and CDR2 are SQVTM and ANQGSEA. Trimming removed 5 bases from V and 6 bases from J, with 13 bases in between. The CDR3 consists of 12 residues. The CDR3, as DNA: TGCAGCGTTTCAGACGGTGGGGCTGAAGCTTTCTTT. Amino acids: CSVSDGGAEAFF.

The chain employs TRBV11-3 and TRBJ2-7, with TRBD1 as a possible D gene (6 bases). This CDR3 spans 14 amino acids. Trimming removed 6 bases from V and 5 bases from J, with 17 bases in between. Germline CDR1 and CDR2: SGHNT and YENEEA. CDR3 region: CASRPDEGVHEQYF. In nucleotides, the CDR3 is TGTGCCAGCAGGCCCGACGAGGGGGTACACGAGCAGTACTTC.

This clone was counted a few times. V gene TRBV28 combines with J gene TRBJ2-1; D is tentatively TRBD1 or TRBD2 (5 bases each). CDR1 is MDHEN and CDR2 is SYDVKM in the germline V gene. This CDR3 spans 15 amino acids. V lost 7 bases and J lost 4, with 17 bases in between. The CDR3 loop reads CASTFEGLEYNEQFF. The CDR3, as DNA: TGTGCCAGCACCTTTGAGGGGCTGGAGTACAATGAGCAGTTCTTC.

V is TRBV12-2 and J is TRBJ2-2; TRBD1 is the table's D call and was not checked against the DNA. TRBV12-2 is a listed pseudogene. This CDR3 is built from 16 residues. The CDR3 coding sequence is TGTGCCCCAGGGGACAGACTAACCGCGAACACCGGGGAGCTGTTTTTT. The encoded protein is CAPGDRLTANTGELFF.

CDR3 nucleotide sequence: TGCAGCGTTGACGGGACGGGAGAGACCCAGTACTTC. This translates into CSVDGTGETQYF. This chain connects TRBV29-1 to TRBJ2-5; either TRBD1 or TRBD2 may fit D (5 bases each). V lost 3 bases to trimming and J lost 4 bases, with 9 bases between them. This CDR3 contains 12 residues. The germline V gene encodes CDR1 SQVTM and CDR2 ANQGSEA.

This sequence joins TRBV15 and TRBJ1-5; D unclear. Germline V gene lookup returns CDR1 LNHNV and CDR2 YYDKDF (reference sequence). This CDR3 is 15 amino acids long. V was shortened by 0 bases and J by 0 bases, with 6 bases between the two germline ends. The CDR3 spells CATSRESDSNQPQHF. The DNA of the CDR3 is TGTGCCACCAGCAGAGAGTCAGATAGCAATCAGCCCCAGCATTTT.

This clone appeared a single time. V and J are TRBV6-4 and TRBJ2-1, with 7 nucleotides matching TRBD2. V gave up 5 bases and J gave up 1 base; unmatched junction bases: 5. Per germline, CDR1 MRHNA and CDR2 SNTAGT. The CDR3 contains 15 residues. The CDR3 sequence: CASSYLGGSYNEQFF. The CDR3 DNA reads TGTGCCAGCAGTTACTTGGGAGGGTCCTACAATGAGCAGTTCTTC.